One sample yielded the 22 T cell receptor beta chains listed below, sequenced in a study of response to subunit inactivated influenza vaccine. TCRdb used MiXCR to reprocess the RT-PCR reads, holding one entry per CDR3 protein. The repertoire includes some 800,000 distinct CDR3 sequences, approximately 21% of them detected once, and roughly a tenth sits in the top ten. Sample: PBMCs from blood, taken more than 4 days after vaccination. The source is a man aged 50 to 60 who received an inactivated influenza vaccine.

This chain uses TRBV28 with TRBJ2-7, with TRBD2 as a possible D gene (6 bases). Germline CDR1 is MDHEN and CDR2 is SYDVKM. V was clipped by 3 bases and J by 2 bases, with 14 bases between them. The CDR3 is 15 amino acids. In DNA, the CDR3 is TGTGCCAGCAGTTTTAGCTTGACTAGAGCCTACGAGCAGTACTTC. Protein sequence: CASSFSLTRAYEQYF.

This clonotype was seen a few times. The chain combines TRBV2 with TRBJ2-5; 13 bases map to TRBD2. The CDR3 sequence is 17 residues long. Trimming cost V 3 bases and J 2 bases; bases outside gene matches: 6. The V gene's germline CDR1 is SNHLY and CDR2 FYNNEI. CDR3 DNA sequence: TGTGCCAGCAGTGATCTACTAGCGGGAGGGCCGCAAGAGACCCAGTACTTC. Encoded protein: CASSDLLAGGPQETQYF.

V and J are TRBV7-3 and TRBJ1-4; D not resolved. Germline loops: CDR1 SGHTA, CDR2 FQGTGA. The length of the CDR3 is 17 residues. The V gene lost 6 bases and the J gene lost 0 bases, with 17 bases spanning the gap. The CDR3 spells CASRKTLRAATNEKLFF. The CDR3 DNA follows: TGTGCCAGCAGGAAAACTCTTAGGGCGGCAACTAATGAAAAACTGTTTTTT.

This clonotype occurred a few times. CDR3 in amino acids: CASSRRDGGNTIYF. The DNA for the CDR3 is TGTGCCAGCAGCCGCCGGGACGGTGGAAACACCATATATTTT. This chain joins TRBV3-1 and TRBJ1-3, with D possibly being TRBD1 (5 bases). The V end lost 4 bases, the J end lost 3 bases, and 10 bases lay between the germline ends. CDR3 length: 14 amino acids. CDR1 and CDR2 (germline): LGHDT, YNNKEL (reference sequence).

The chain is built from TRBV7-2 and TRBJ2-5; 7 bases fit TRBD2. Germline V gives CDR1 SGHTA, CDR2 FQGNSA. The CDR3 extends over 16 amino acids. V dropped 2 bases and J dropped 2; count of bases not matched to a gene: 8. CDR3 in amino acids: CASSLFRAAGQETQYF. In DNA, the CDR3 is TGTGCCAGCAGCTTATTTCGCGCAGCGGGGCAAGAGACCCAGTACTTC.

In its sample, this clonotype was seen many times. The V and J genes are TRBV7-2 and TRBJ1-6; TRBD1 matches 10 bases. Germline assignment: CDR1 SGHTA and CDR2 FQGNSA. V was pared by 5 bases and J by 9 bases, with 7 bases of the junction left unmatched. The CDR3 covers 15 residues. The CDR3 DNA follows: TGTGCCAGCAGCCTTCGACAGGGGGCGGGTTCACCCCTCCACTTT. This translates into CASSLRQGAGSPLHF.

The chain couples TRBV20-1 to TRBJ2-2; 7 nucleotides align to TRBD1. Germline CDR1 and CDR2: DFQATT and SNEGSKA (reference sequence). The CDR3 runs 14 residues. V shed 0 bases, J shed 8 bases, and the junction held 6 bases outside the gene matches. The DNA for the CDR3 is TGCAGTGCTAGAGAGGCAGGGGGACGTGGGGAGCTGTTTTTT. This encodes CSAREAGGRGELFF.

This clonotype was seen a handful of times. The chain has TRBV20-1 and TRBJ2-3, with TRBD1 matching over 8 bases. The germline V gene encodes CDR1 DFQATT and CDR2 SNEGSKA (reference sequence). The ends lost 5 bases at V and 0 bases at J; junction bases unmatched: 4. The CDR3 extends over 14 amino acids. As DNA, the CDR3 is TGCAGTGCTTGGACAGGGTCTAGCACAGATACGCAGTATTTT. It yields the protein CSAWTGSSTDTQYF.

This chain joins TRBV7-3 and TRBJ2-1; D could derive from TRBD1 or TRBD2 (6 bases each). The CDR3 covers 17 residues. CDR1 is SGHTA and CDR2 is FQGTGA in the germline V gene. Trimming removed 0 bases from V and 2 bases from J, with 14 bases in between. CDR3 DNA sequence: TGTGCCAGCAGCTTAACGTTAAGGGGGGAGGCCTACAATGAGCAGTTCTTC. Translation: CASSLTLRGEAYNEQFF.

This clonotype has more than one count but fewer than ten. The V and J genes are TRBV7-2 and TRBJ2-1, with 8 bases aligning to TRBD1. V was clipped by 1 base and J by 1 base; unmatched bases: 3. The CDR3 extends over 16 amino acids. The germline V gene has CDR1 SGHTA and CDR2 FQGNSA. The CDR3: CASSLGGQASYNEQFF. CDR3 coding DNA: TGTGCCAGCAGCTTAGGGGGACAGGCGTCCTACAATGAGCAGTTCTTC.

V usage is TRBV4-3 and J usage is TRBJ2-3; TRBD1 aligns across 11 bases. CDR3 length: 16 amino acids. Trimming cost V 6 bases and J 7 bases; bases outside gene matches: 12. Germline V gene sequence: CDR1 LGHNA, CDR2 YSLEER. CDR3 DNA: TGCGCCAGCAGACATGAATGGGACAGGGGGACTAATACGCAGTATTTT. Translating gives CASRHEWDRGTNTQYF.

This clonotype has only a few counts. The chain joins TRBV12-3 or TRBV12-4 to TRBJ2-7; TRBD1 agrees at 10 bases. J lost 1 base, V lost 6 bases, and 6 bases had no gene match. CDR3 size: 15 residues. The CDR3 spells CASRPTGQGSYEQYF. The CDR3 bases are TGTGCCAGCAGGCCAACGGGACAGGGGTCCTACGAGCAGTACTTC.

This chain connects TRBV10-2 to TRBJ1-3; 7 bases align to TRBD1. The J segment lost 4 bases and the V segment lost 2 bases, leaving 8 bases of the junction unmatched. Germline V CDR1 and CDR2: WSHSY, SAAADI. The CDR3 totals 16 residues. The CDR3 DNA reads as TGCGCCAGCAGTGAGCCCGACAGGGTAGCAGGAAACACCATATATTTT. This translates into CASSEPDRVAGNTIYF.

This clonotype was seen only a few times. This chain uses TRBV5-1 with TRBJ2-2; the match to TRBD1 covers 7 bases. The V and J ends lost 3 bases and 4 bases, in that order; junction bases with no gene match: 9. Germline values: CDR1 SGHRS, CDR2 YFSETQ. This CDR3 has 16 amino acids. The CDR3 is CASSSSGQISTGELFF. DNA of the CDR3: TGCGCCAGCAGCTCCTCGGGACAGATCTCCACCGGGGAGCTGTTTTTT.

The table lists this clonotype with a few counts. CDR3 DNA: TGCGCCAGCAGCTTGAGGACAGACTCCACCGGGGAGCTGTTTTTT. As protein: CASSLRTDSTGELFF. The chain carries TRBV5-1 and TRBJ2-2; possibly TRBD1 for D (6 bases). This CDR3 is built from 15 residues. CDR1 and CDR2 (germline): SGHRS, YFSETQ. V was cut by 1 base and J by 4 bases, with 11 bases left in between.

The rearrangement joins TRBV4-3 to TRBJ2-5; 11 nucleotides line up with TRBD1. After removal of 4 bases from V and 2 bases from J, the junction contained 9 bases not matched to a gene. The germline V gene has CDR1 LGHNA and CDR2 YSLEER. This CDR3 spans 17 amino acids. The CDR3 DNA follows: TGCGCCAGCAGCCCCCCCCGAGGACAGGGGGCTCAAGAGACCCAGTACTTC. Translation gives CASSPPRGQGAQETQYF.

This clonotype has ten or more counts. The chain uses TRBV6-2 or TRBV6-3 and TRBJ2-2; 14 bases are shared with TRBD2. With V trimmed by 2 bases and J by 4 bases, 15 bases remained unmatched. CDR3 length equals 21 residues. Germline lookup yields CDR1 MNHEY and CDR2 SVGEGT. This CDR3 reads CASSYQGTSGRGLWGTGELFF. CDR3 bases: TGTGCCAGCAGTTACCAGGGGACTAGCGGGAGAGGTCTTTGGGGCACCGGGGAGCTGTTTTTT.

V usage is TRBV20-1 and J usage is TRBJ2-1; 12 positions agree with TRBD2. CDR1 DFQATT and CDR2 SNEGSKA come from the germline V gene (reference sequence). The CDR3 consists of 14 residues. J lost 9 bases, V lost 3 bases, and 6 bases had no gene match. The CDR3 bases are TGCAGTGCTAGGGGGCTAGCGGGAGGGACTGAGCAGTTCTTC. The encoded protein is CSARGLAGGTEQFF.

This clonotype turned up a few times. CDR3 in amino acids: CASSAHTKISGGTGELFF. Here the CDR3 DNA reads TGTGCCAGCAGTGCCCATACCAAAATTTCAGGGGGCACCGGGGAGCTGTTTTTT. The rearrangement links TRBV6-1 to TRBJ2-2; 7 bases are shared with TRBD1. Germline V gene data show CDR1 as MNHNS and CDR2 as SASEGT. The CDR3 runs 18 residues. V trimming: 4 bases; J trimming: 4 bases; junction bases outside the gene matches: 15.

In this sample, this clonotype turned up a few times. The gene calls are TRBV6-2 or TRBV6-3 and TRBJ2-5; D is possibly TRBD1 (5 bases). Trimming took 6 bases from V and 5 from J, leaving 13 bases between them. This CDR3 spans 13 amino acids. Germline V gene sequence: CDR1 MNHEY, CDR2 SVGEGT. This CDR3 is CASSSGNKETQYF. The DNA for the CDR3 is TGTGCCAGCAGCTCAGGGAACAAGGAGACCCAGTACTTC.

The chain joins TRBV7-9 to TRBJ2-1, with TRBD2 matching 10 bases. J was trimmed by 6 bases and V by 5 bases; bases with no gene match: 10. The CDR3 is made up of 16 amino acids. CDR1 is SEHNR, CDR2 FQNEAQ, per germline (reference sequence). The chain's CDR3 is CASSPRLAGALNEQFF. DNA of the CDR3: TGTGCCAGCAGCCCAAGACTAGCGGGCGCTCTCAATGAGCAGTTCTTC. Drawing the rest from reference TRBV7-9 and TRBJ2-1, the complete variable domain is DTGVSQNPRHKITKRGQNVTFRCDPISEHNRLYWYRQTLGQGPEFLTYFQNEAQLEKSRLLSDRFSAERPKGSFSTLEIQRTEQGDSAMYLCASSPRLAGALNEQFFGPGTRLTVL.

The gene calls are TRBV12-3 or TRBV12-4 and TRBJ2-7; tentative D call: TRBD2 (6 bases). Trimming removed 4 bases at V and 4 bases at J, with 14 bases between. CDR3 length equals 14 residues. In DNA form, the CDR3 reads TGTGCCAGCAGTTGGGCGGGACCAAGGTACGAGCAGTACTTC. Protein product: CASSWAGPRYEQYF.